These 17 T cell receptor beta chains were sequenced from one sample in a study of regulatory T cells in long-lasting Graves disease. In building TCR beta libraries, iRepertoire HTBI primers were used together with Arm-PCR of CDR3 regions. TCRdb reprocessed the multiplex PCR reads via MiXCR and lists one record per CDR3 protein. Found here are about 420,000 distinct CDR3 sequences, roughly 15% of them singletons; the top ten hold 23%. Time point reported: newly diagnosed GD, antithyroid drugs for less than 3 months. The TCR library was made from RNA that had been extracted from PBMCs in TRIzol. These data are also associated with another study on T cells in Graves' hyperthyroidism and ophthalmopathy.

The sequenced sample was peripheral blood mononuclear cells (PBMCs), obtained at new diagnosis, from a patient treated with antithyroid drugs. The receptors were gathered from a woman aged 18-29 years with Graves disease.

The table lists this clonotype with a few counts. The V call is TRBV29-1, the J call TRBJ2-2; D perhaps matches TRBD1 (6 bases). Germline V gene data show CDR1 as SQVTM and CDR2 as ANQGSEA. Trimming shortened V by 5 bases and J by 2 bases, and 12 bases separated the two germline ends. This CDR3 has 14 residues. The CDR3 is CSVYPQGNTGELFF. DNA of the CDR3: TGCAGCGTTTATCCACAGGGAAACACCGGGGAGCTGTTTTTT.

There are a few counts of this clonotype. The chain couples TRBV5-1 to TRBJ2-7; possibly TRBD1 for D (7 bases). Trimming removed 4 bases from V and 3 bases from J, with 23 bases in between. Germline CDR1 SGHRS, CDR2 YFSETQ. This CDR3 contains 17 residues. CDR3 residues: CASSHGAGRGVVYEQYF. In nucleotides, the CDR3 is TGCGCCAGCAGCCACGGAGCGGGCAGGGGGGTTGTCTACGAGCAGTACTTC.

Concerning this clonotype: A much larger clone lies one base from this, so it may be a read error. The V gene is TRBV12-3 or TRBV12-4, the J gene TRBJ2-7; 8 bases align to TRBD2. The CDR3 has 17 residues. J gave up 7 bases and V 3 bases, and 17 bases lay outside the gene matches. CDR3 coding DNA: TGTGCCAGCAGTTTTGTCCCAAGCGGGAGAGTATACAATGAGCAGTACTTC. Its protein is CASSFVPSGRVYNEQYF.

This clonotype was seen at least ten times. V is TRBV3-1 and J is TRBJ1-2; no firm D call. Germline V gene sequence: CDR1 LGHDT, CDR2 YNNKEL (reference sequence). Deletions cut 4 bases from V and 4 bases from J, with 19 bases between. CDR3 length: 16 residues. Written as DNA, the CDR3 is TGTGCCAGCAGCCGTGATATGGGAGGGAGAGGCTATGGCTACACCTTC. Its protein is CASSRDMGGRGYGYTF.

This clonotype was counted ten times or more. The CDR3 loop is CASSYRVETQYF. The CDR3 nucleotides are TGTGCCAGCAGTTACAGGGTGGAGACCCAGTACTTC. The V and J genes are TRBV6-2 or TRBV6-3 and TRBJ2-5; no reliable D call. Germline-derived CDR1 and CDR2 are MNHEY and SVGEGT. The CDR3 length is 12 residues. V was trimmed by 2 bases and J by 5 bases, leaving 6 bases between them.

This chain uses TRBV20-1 with TRBJ2-4, with 8 positions matching TRBD1. Germline V gene lookup returns CDR1 DFQATT and CDR2 SNEGSKA (reference sequence). The CDR3 runs to 17 residues. With V trimmed by 1 base and J by 0 bases, 8 bases remained unmatched. The CDR3 DNA sequence: TGCAGTGCTAGAGCTGGACAGGGAAATATAGCCAAAAACATTCAGTACTTC. This encodes CSARAGQGNIAKNIQYF.

At least ten counts were recorded for this clonotype. The chain combines TRBV2 with TRBJ2-1, with 8 bases aligning to TRBD2. Trimming at V came to 0 bases and at J to 5 bases, leaving 12 bases not matched to a gene. Germline V gene data show CDR1 as SNHLY and CDR2 as FYNNEI. The CDR3 loop spans 18 amino acids. In DNA form, the CDR3 reads TGTGCCAGCAGTGAAGCGCTTCCAGCGGGAGTAATAGACAATGAGCAGTTCTTC. This gives the protein CASSEALPAGVIDNEQFF.

The chain carries TRBV12-5 and TRBJ2-5; D not certain. The V end was cut by 2 bases, the J end by 5 bases, with 9 bases between. Germline V gives CDR1 LGHNT, CDR2 FRNRAP. The CDR3 runs 13 residues. CDR3: CASGLSPRETQYF. In DNA, the CDR3 is TGTGCTAGTGGTTTGAGTCCCAGGGAGACCCAGTACTTC.

In this sample, this clonotype turned up a few times. The rearrangement links TRBV4-1 to TRBJ2-7; weak D call: TRBD2 (5 bases). There are 17 residues in the CDR3. Germline CDR1 reads MGHRA; CDR2 reads YSYEKL. Trimming removed 4 bases from V and 1 base from J, with 20 bases in between. The CDR3 loop reads CASSPLYGGTASYEQYF. In DNA form, the CDR3 reads TGCGCCAGCAGCCCCTTATACGGAGGCACCGCGTCCTACGAGCAGTACTTC.

This clonotype appeared many times. The chain links TRBV19 to TRBJ1-1; D gene unclear. CDR1 is LNHDA, CDR2 SQIVND, per germline (reference sequence). V lost 1 base and J lost 1, with 7 bases in between. The CDR3 contains 14 residues. The CDR3 coding sequence is TGTGCCAGTAGTATAGGGGCGGAGAACACTGAAGCTTTCTTT. It translates to CASSIGAENTEAFF. The full variable domain, rest sourced from reference TRBV19 and TRBJ1-1, is DGGITQSPKYLFRKEGQNVTLSCEQNLNHDAMYWYRQDPGQGLRLIYYSQIVNDFQKGDIAEGYSVSREKKESFPLTVTSAQKNPTAFYLCASSIGAENTEAFFGQGTRLTVV.

At least ten counts were recorded for this clonotype. The V gene is TRBV27, the J gene TRBJ1-5; D gene unclear. Germline V CDR1 and CDR2: MNHEY, SMNVEV (reference sequence). The CDR3 is 15 amino acids. Trimming took off 2 bases at V and 3 bases at J, with 11 bases between the two ends. CDR3 amino acids: CASSLSGRFNQPQHF. CDR3 DNA: TGTGCCAGCAGTTTAAGCGGACGGTTCAATCAGCCCCAGCATTTT.

This chain links TRBV7-2 with TRBJ2-5; D is unresolved. Germline assignment: CDR1 SGHTA and CDR2 FQGNSA. This CDR3 region has 15 residues. V was shortened by 1 base and J by 5 bases, with 14 bases between the two germline ends. The CDR3 DNA is TGTGCCAGCAGCTTAGGCATTCAGAGGCGGGAGACCCAGTACTTC. It codes for CASSLGIQRRETQYF.

The CDR3 DNA sequence: TGTGCCAGCAGCTTCAGTACGGGAAGCACAGATACGCAGTATTTT. Translating it yields CASSFSTGSTDTQYF. The V gene is TRBV7-2, the J gene TRBJ2-3; a weak D match, TRBD2 (5 bases). V lost 3 bases to trimming and J lost 0 bases, with 10 bases between them. CDR1 is SGHTA, CDR2 FQGNSA, per germline. The CDR3 loop spans 15 amino acids.

There are many counts of this clonotype. Relative to the germline gene, one junction end is altered; a read error may explain this. The CDR3 sequence: CASSIAGTDTQYF. The DNA for the CDR3 is TGTGCCAGCAGCATAGCAGGCACAGATACGCAGTATTTT. This sequence joins TRBV7-2 and TRBJ2-3; D gene uncertain. Per the germline V gene, CDR1 is SGHTA and CDR2 is FQGNSA. The length of the CDR3 is 13 residues.

This clonotype has a count of ten or more. This chain links TRBV3-1 with TRBJ2-1, with 10 bases matching TRBD2. Germline-derived CDR1 and CDR2 are LGHDT and YNNKEL (reference sequence). J was trimmed by 2 bases and V by 4 bases; bases with no gene match: 8. This CDR3 spans 17 amino acids. The CDR3 DNA reads as TGTGCCAGCAGCCCTCTTAGCGGGAGGATGACCTACAATGAGCAGTTCTTC. Protein product: CASSPLSGRMTYNEQFF.

The CDR3 here is CTSSLAPETQYF. Written as DNA, the CDR3 is TGTACCAGCAGCTTAGCGCCAGAGACCCAGTACTTC. The chain employs TRBV7-2 and TRBJ2-5, with unresolved D. Trimming took 0 bases from V and 4 from J, leaving 3 bases between them. Per the germline V gene, CDR1 is SGHTA and CDR2 is FQGNSA. The CDR3 is 12 amino acids.

This clonotype came up a few times. The V and J genes are TRBV6-1 and TRBJ1-1; the D gene is possibly TRBD1 (5 bases). CDR1 MNHNS and CDR2 SASEGT come from the germline V gene. Trimming pared 11 bases from V and 6 bases from J, leaving 16 bases between. This CDR3 is 12 amino acids long. Here the CDR3 reads CASQRGSSEAFF. The CDR3 DNA is TGTGCCTCCCAAAGGGGTTCTTCTGAAGCTTTCTTT.